This T cell receptor (beta chain) was profiled in a study of beta chain features in type 1 diabetes. Reverse transcribing all isolated RNA meant expressed TCRB transcripts were sequenced. Assay: immunoSEQ multiplex PCR; the TCRdb copy retains only in-frame clones and omits some. This table holds 110,000 to 150,000 clones, about a tenth found once. This clone was counted a few times. This TCR came from a man between 18 and 35 years old in good health. Input material: central memory CD4+ T cells from blood.

CDR3 residues: CASSSGTSGDLYEQYF. DNA of the CDR3: TGTGCCAGCAGCTCAGGGACTAGCGGGGACTTGTACGAGCAGTACTTC. This chain links TRBV7-3 with TRBJ2-7; 13 positions agree with TRBD2. This CDR3 has 16 amino acids. CDR1 and CDR2 (germline): SGHTA, FQGTGA. V trimming: 4 bases; J trimming: 4 bases; junction bases outside the gene matches: 7.